The sequence of this T cell receptor beta chain was determined in a study of Ad26.COV2.S vaccination and SARS-CoV-2 variants. Treatment specified: roughly 20 received Ad26.COV2.S at low or high dose, single or two shots; about 5 received placebo; per-sample allocation not given. The study sampled participants on day 63 after the first vaccine or placebo injection. Profiled with immunoSEQ multiplex PCR; TCRdb holds only in-frame clones, not every one. Among roughly 380,000 clones, more than 75% were seen once, and the ten largest hold about 3%. CDR1 and CDR2 from the germline V gene are LNHDA and SQIVND (reference sequence). The CDR3 contains 14 residues. The trim removed 3 bases at V and 6 bases at J, leaving 3 bases unmatched.

The clonotype comes from a person between 18 and 65 years old who received the Ad26.COV2.S COVID-19 vaccine or a placebo. This rearrangement joins TRBV19 to TRBJ2-2, with TRBD1 matching over 8 bases. Material: peripheral blood, obtained in a trial of Ad26.COV2.S vaccine versus placebo. CDR3 bases: TGTGCCAGTAGTATCGACAGGGGTGCCGGGGAGCTGTTTTTT. As protein: CASSIDRGAGELFF.